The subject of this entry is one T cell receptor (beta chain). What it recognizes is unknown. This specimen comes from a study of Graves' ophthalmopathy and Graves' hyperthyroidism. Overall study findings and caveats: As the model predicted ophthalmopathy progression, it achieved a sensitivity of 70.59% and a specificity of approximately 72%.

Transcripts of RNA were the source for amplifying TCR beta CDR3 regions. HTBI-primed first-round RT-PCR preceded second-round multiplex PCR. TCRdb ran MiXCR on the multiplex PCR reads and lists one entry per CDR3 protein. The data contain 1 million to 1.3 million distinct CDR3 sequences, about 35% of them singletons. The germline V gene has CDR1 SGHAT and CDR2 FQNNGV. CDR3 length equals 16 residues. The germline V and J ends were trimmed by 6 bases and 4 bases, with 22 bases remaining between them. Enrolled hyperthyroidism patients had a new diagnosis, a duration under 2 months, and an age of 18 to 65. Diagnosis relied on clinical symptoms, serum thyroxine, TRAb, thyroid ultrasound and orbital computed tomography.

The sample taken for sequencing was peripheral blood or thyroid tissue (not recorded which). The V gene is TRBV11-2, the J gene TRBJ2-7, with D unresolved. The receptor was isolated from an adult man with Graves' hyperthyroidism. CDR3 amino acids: CASSVGSPRSFYEQYF. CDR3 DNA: TGTGCCAGCAGTGTGGGCAGCCCCAGAAGCTTTTACGAGCAGTACTTC.